The 24 T cell receptor beta chains presented below share a single source sample, sequenced in a study of blood T cell repertoires in COVID-19 (dated by TCRdb to the early 2020s). Library construction relied on the immunoSEQ multiplex PCR assay. TCRdb took over this immuneACCESS table, retaining in-frame rearrangements with V and J assigned. Such tables are incomplete; in checked studies, under half of the missing clones stem from an unresolved V gene, and the remainder is unexplained. The sample table records about 55,000 clones; 75% to 90% of these occur just once. The ten top clones hold around 1.5% of the sample. Sequences were obtained from peripheral blood. Source of these receptors: a man in his sixties with acute or convalescent COVID-19.

This sequence joins TRBV11-3 and TRBJ1-1; 9 bases agree with TRBD1. Germline V gene data show CDR1 as SGHNT and CDR2 as YENEEA. This CDR3 has 17 amino acids. V lost 5 bases and J lost 6; bases outside the gene matches: 16. CDR3: CASSPRDREFWGPEAFF. DNA for the CDR3: TGTGCCAGCAGCCCGCGGGACAGGGAGTTTTGGGGACCTGAAGCTTTCTTT.

The DNA of the CDR3 is TGTGCCAGCCTACTCAGCACAGATACGCAGTATTTT. This encodes CASLLSTDTQYF. The rearrangement uses TRBV6-5 and TRBJ2-3; D gene ambiguous. Between the trimmed V and J ends, which lost 8 bases and 0 bases, there was a span of 6 bases. Germline CDR1 reads MNHEY; CDR2 reads SVGAGI. This CDR3 contains 12 residues.

V gene TRBV5-4 combines with J gene TRBJ2-3; D is possibly TRBD1 (5 bases). The V and J ends lost 1 base and 0 bases respectively, with 6 bases between them. This CDR3 comprises 14 residues. CDR1 and CDR2 (germline): SGHNT, YYREEE (reference sequence). This chain's CDR3 is CASSLQGSTDTQYF. The DNA of the CDR3 is TGTGCCAGCAGCTTGCAGGGTAGCACAGATACGCAGTATTTT. Full variable domain (remainder filled in from reference TRBV5-4 and TRBJ2-3): ETGVTQSPTHLIKTRGQQVTLRCSSQSGHNTVSWYQQALGQGPQFIFQYYREEENGRGNFPPRFSGLQFPNYSSELNVNALELDDSALYLCASSLQGSTDTQYFGPGTRLTVL.

The V call is TRBV2, the J call TRBJ2-7; 14 bases line up with TRBD2. CDR1 and CDR2 (germline): SNHLY, FYNNEI. This CDR3 contains 17 residues. V lost 3 bases to trimming and J lost 6 bases; unmatched junction nucleotides: 10. The chain's CDR3 is CASSDPTSGRAKAEQYF. The CDR3 DNA sequence: TGTGCCAGCAGTGACCCGACTAGCGGGAGGGCCAAGGCCGAGCAGTACTTC.

The chain employs TRBV6-5 and TRBJ2-1; 8 bases are shared with TRBD1. CDR3 length equals 12 residues. Germline V gives CDR1 MNHEY, CDR2 SVGAGI. The J segment lost 3 bases and the V segment lost 11 bases, leaving 3 bases of the junction unmatched. The CDR3 DNA is TGTGCCTCAGGGACAGGCTACAATGAGCAGTTCTTC. This gives the protein CASGTGYNEQFF.

The chain employs TRBV7-3 and TRBJ2-2; weak D call: TRBD1 (6 bases). Trimming removed 3 bases from V and 4 bases from J, with 12 bases in between. The length of the CDR3 is 15 residues. Germline values: CDR1 SGHTA, CDR2 FQGTGA. The CDR3 here is CASSFDRSGTGELFF. CDR3 bases: TGTGCCAGCAGCTTTGACAGGTCGGGCACCGGGGAGCTGTTTTTT.

The rearrangement links TRBV5-5 to TRBJ2-7; tentative D call: TRBD2 (6 bases). This CDR3 spans 14 amino acids. Germline V gives CDR1 SGHKS, CDR2 YYEKEE (reference sequence). The V gene lost 5 bases and the J gene lost 5 bases, with 17 bases spanning the gap. The CDR3 coding sequence is TGTGCCAGCAGTCAGCTGACTAGTGGCGACGAGCAGTACTTC. It specifies CASSQLTSGDEQYF.

The rearrangement uses TRBV28 and TRBJ1-3; no reliable D call. Germline CDR1 MDHEN, CDR2 SYDVKM. The CDR3 has 15 residues. V was shortened by 3 bases and J by 2 bases, with 11 bases between the two germline ends. Here the CDR3 reads CASSLGREAGNTIYF. CDR3 sequence (DNA): TGTGCCAGCAGTTTGGGCCGGGAGGCTGGAAACACCATATATTTT.

This clone was counted only a few times. The J gene is TRBJ2-7, the V gene TRBV9; D is uncertain. The germline CDR1 and CDR2 sequences are SGDLS and YYNGEE. Trimming took 4 bases from V and 0 from J, leaving 17 bases between them. The CDR3 extends over 16 amino acids. CDR3 bases: TGTGCCAGCAGCCCCTCGAGTAAGTTCCTCTCCTACGAGCAGTACTTC. This codes for CASSPSSKFLSYEQYF.

In its sample, this clone was seen once. The chain combines TRBV5-1 with TRBJ2-1; TRBD2 matches at 9 bases. The CDR3 extends over 14 amino acids. V was pared by 1 base and J by 8 bases, with 4 bases of the junction left unmatched. Germline-derived CDR1 and CDR2 are SGHRS and YFSETQ. The CDR3: CASSLMTSGDEQFF. CDR3 DNA sequence: TGCGCCAGCAGCTTGATGACTAGCGGTGATGAGCAGTTCTTC.

The V and J genes are TRBV28 and TRBJ1-3, with 9 positions matching TRBD1. Germline CDR1 reads MDHEN; CDR2 reads SYDVKM. The CDR3 is made up of 14 amino acids. Trimming removed 8 bases from V and 4 bases from J; junction bases left unmatched: 6. The CDR3 DNA reads TGTGCCAGCGAGGGACAGGGAACAGGAAACACCATATATTTT. Protein: CASEGQGTGNTIYF.

V gene TRBV11-2 combines with J gene TRBJ1-2; D may be TRBD1 (6 bases). The CDR3 is 15 amino acids. Germline lookup yields CDR1 SGHAT and CDR2 FQNNGV. The V end lost 4 bases, the J end lost 5 bases, and 17 bases lay between the germline ends. This CDR3 is CASSSSDQGLYGYTF. DNA for the CDR3: TGTGCCAGCAGCTCAAGCGATCAGGGGCTTTATGGCTACACCTTC.

The genes are TRBV30 and TRBJ1-5; D is undetermined. This CDR3 spans 13 amino acids. CDR1 and CDR2 (germline): GTSNPN, SVGIG (reference sequence). The ends were cut back, 4 bases at V and 8 bases at J, with 15 bases in the middle. CDR3 in amino acids: CAWTKNQLEPQHF. In nucleotides, the CDR3 is TGTGCCTGGACCAAGAACCAGTTGGAGCCCCAGCATTTT.

This chain links TRBV5-1 with TRBJ2-3; TRBD1 aligns across 7 bases. V was clipped by 2 bases and J by 5 bases; unmatched bases: 11. Germline lookup yields CDR1 SGHRS and CDR2 YFSETQ. The CDR3 is made up of 16 amino acids. The CDR3 loop is CASSFSPTGPGDTQYF. The DNA for the CDR3 is TGCGCCAGCAGCTTTTCGCCGACAGGGCCTGGAGATACGCAGTATTTT.

The V call is TRBV6-2 or TRBV6-3, the J call TRBJ1-2; D call uncertain. Trimming pared 4 bases from V and 6 bases from J, leaving 18 bases between. CDR1 MNHEY and CDR2 SVGEGT come from the germline V gene. The CDR3 runs 15 residues. The CDR3 here is CASSFRAPRGNGYTF. The CDR3 bases are TGTGCCAGCAGTTTCCGGGCCCCGAGAGGGAATGGCTACACCTTC.

This clone was picked up a small number of times. The CDR3, as DNA: TGTGCCAGCAGTTTGGGCGGGGGGCGGTACGAGCAGTACTTC. It codes for CASSLGGGRYEQYF. The V gene is TRBV6-2 or TRBV6-3, the J gene TRBJ2-7, with TRBD2 matching 8 bases. Germline values: CDR1 MNHEY, CDR2 SVGEGT. The CDR3 consists of 14 residues. V gave up 4 bases and J gave up 4 bases; unmatched junction bases: 6.

The chain combines TRBV2 with TRBJ1-1; 10 nucleotides align to TRBD1. The germline CDR1 and CDR2 sequences are SNHLY and FYNNEI. This CDR3 region has 15 residues. Trimming removed 6 bases from V and 5 bases from J; junction bases left unmatched: 9. The CDR3 sequence: CASRVDRGHGTEAFF. The CDR3 DNA sequence: TGTGCCAGCAGGGTCGACAGGGGGCATGGGACTGAAGCTTTCTTT.

The gene calls are TRBV28 and TRBJ2-5, with D hard to call. Germline CDR1 MDHEN, CDR2 SYDVKM. This CDR3 has 12 amino acids. The V end was cut by 4 bases, the J end by 5 bases, with 8 bases between. The CDR3 here is CASSSTVETQYF. The CDR3 DNA reads as TGTGCCAGCAGTTCTACAGTGGAGACCCAGTACTTC.

CDR3 protein: CASSLADSFTDTQYF. CDR3 nucleotide sequence: TGCGCCAGCAGCTTGGCGGACAGTTTCACAGATACGCAGTATTTT. The chain couples TRBV5-1 to TRBJ2-3; D may be TRBD1 (6 bases). The germline V gene has CDR1 SGHRS and CDR2 YFSETQ. The CDR3 spans 15 residues. V lost 0 bases to trimming and J lost 2 bases, with 10 bases between them.

V usage is TRBV30 and J usage is TRBJ1-2, with 12 bases fitting TRBD1. V gave up 4 bases and J gave up 8 bases; unmatched junction bases: 11. Germline-derived CDR1 and CDR2 are GTSNPN and SVGIG (reference sequence). The CDR3 is made up of 15 amino acids. The chain's CDR3 is CAWTIPGQGASGYTF. Here the CDR3 DNA reads TGTGCCTGGACAATTCCGGGACAGGGGGCGTCCGGCTACACCTTC.

This rearrangement joins TRBV27 to TRBJ2-7; 10 nucleotides align to TRBD1. This CDR3 contains 15 residues. Germline CDR1 is MNHEY and CDR2 is SMNVEV (reference sequence). V was pared by 8 bases and J by 5 bases, with 12 bases of the junction left unmatched. The CDR3 DNA sequence: TGTGCCAGCTACCCTACCGGACAGGGGGTCAACGAGCAGTACTTC. It encodes CASYPTGQGVNEQYF.

The chain recombines TRBV27 with TRBJ2-1; 7 bases align to TRBD1. This CDR3 has 15 residues. The germline V gene has CDR1 MNHEY and CDR2 SMNVEV (reference sequence). J was trimmed by 6 bases and V by 2 bases; bases with no gene match: 7. The DNA for the CDR3 is TGTGCCAGCAGTTTAGGCCGGGACAGTGTCAATGAGCAGTTCTTC. This gives the protein CASSLGRDSVNEQFF.

The gene calls are TRBV7-3 and TRBJ2-1; 9 bases are a match to TRBD1. J was trimmed by 12 bases and V by 1 base; bases with no gene match: 1. The CDR3 runs 12 residues. Germline V CDR1 and CDR2: SGHTA, FQGTGA. This CDR3 reads CASSLRQGGQFF. The CDR3 nucleotides are TGTGCCAGCAGCTTAAGACAGGGGGGGCAGTTCTTC. Variable domain in full (rest from reference TRBV7-3 and TRBJ2-1): GAGVSQTPSNKVTEKGKYVELRCDPISGHTALYWYRQSLGQGPEFLIYFQGTGAADDSGLPNDRFFAVRPEGSVSTLKIQRTERGDSAVYLCASSLRQGGQFFGPGTRLTVL.

V gene TRBV18 combines with J gene TRBJ2-1, with no clear D. Germline lookup yields CDR1 KGHSH and CDR2 LQKENI. This CDR3 is 13 amino acids long. V was pared by 1 base and J by 8 bases, with 9 bases between. The DNA for the CDR3 is TGTGCCAGCTCACCACTCAGGAACCATGAGCAGTTCTTC. Translating it yields CASSPLRNHEQFF.